The 13 T cell receptor beta chains presented below share a single source sample, sequenced in a study of T cell responses to AZD1222 COVID-19 vaccine. Assay used: immunoSEQ multiplex PCR; TCRdb lists only in-frame clones, some missing. In the table there are 80,000 to 100,000 clones, around 85% of which are singletons. Specimen: peripheral blood, collected 28 days after the second AZD1222 dose. These receptor sequences come from an adult who received the AZD1222 COVID-19 vaccine.

The V and J genes are TRBV19 and TRBJ1-5; no clear D. The CDR3 has 13 amino acids. Trimming took 10 bases from V and 7 from J, leaving 17 bases between them. Germline V gene sequence: CDR1 LNHDA, CDR2 SQIVND (reference sequence). The CDR3 region has the DNA TGTGCCACCTCCGACGGGCACGGACAGCCCCAGCATTTT. Translated: CATSDGHGQPQHF.

This clone turned up a few times. The CDR3 sequence is CASSAPGGYTF. The CDR3 DNA sequence: TGCGCCAGCAGCGCTCCGGGGGGCTACACCTTC. This chain joins TRBV4-1 and TRBJ1-2; D not resolved. Germline CDR1 and CDR2: MGHRA and YSYEKL. This CDR3 is 11 amino acids long. The ends were cut back, 5 bases at V and 8 bases at J, with 9 bases in the middle.

V and J are TRBV4-3 and TRBJ2-7, with D maybe TRBD2 (6 bases). The CDR3 is 15 residues long. V shed 4 bases and J shed 1 base, with 14 bases lying between them. Germline CDR1 LGHNA, CDR2 YSLEER. Here the CDR3 reads CASSPSGGVSYEQYF. The CDR3 DNA reads as TGCGCCAGCAGCCCATCTGGAGGGGTATCCTACGAGCAGTACTTC.

The rearrangement links TRBV18 to TRBJ2-1; 11 bases agree with TRBD1. The CDR3 is 14 amino acids. After removal of 3 bases from V and 8 bases from J, the junction contained 3 bases not matched to a gene. Germline V gene lookup returns CDR1 KGHSH and CDR2 LQKENI. DNA for the CDR3: TGTGCCAGCTCACCTTTGGGACAGGGGGATGAGCAGTTCTTC. It translates to CASSPLGQGDEQFF.

This rearrangement joins TRBV7-2 to TRBJ2-6, with unresolved D. CDR1 is SGHTA, CDR2 FQGNSA, per germline. This CDR3 spans 17 amino acids. The V end was cut by 3 bases, the J end by 2 bases, with 14 bases between. This CDR3 reads CASSFTPLGAGANVLTF. CDR3 sequence (DNA): TGTGCCAGCAGCTTCACCCCGTTGGGTGCTGGGGCCAACGTCCTGACTTTC.

The rearrangement links TRBV12-3 or TRBV12-4 to TRBJ2-7; maybe TRBD2 (7 bases). The CDR3 is 12 residues long. The V end lost 3 bases, the J end lost 6 bases, and 9 bases lay between the germline ends. The DNA for the CDR3 is TGTGCCAGCAGTTTGGGGGGGGCCGAGCAGTACTTC. Protein: CASSLGGAEQYF.

The chain couples TRBV7-9 to TRBJ1-1; D is possibly TRBD1 (5 bases). Germline assignment: CDR1 SEHNR and CDR2 FQNEAQ (reference sequence). Trimming removed 6 bases from V and 8 bases from J, with 10 bases in between. This CDR3 contains 11 residues. CDR3 in DNA: TGTGCCAGCAGTAATAGACAGGAAGCTTTCTTT. This translates into CASSNRQEAFF.

This clone was seen only once. The chain links TRBV6-6 to TRBJ2-3, with 9 bases identical to TRBD2. V trimming: 7 bases; J trimming: 4 bases; junction bases outside the gene matches: 6. The CDR3 is made up of 14 amino acids. CDR1 is MNHNY, CDR2 SVGAGI, per germline (reference sequence). The CDR3 nucleotides are TGTGCCAGCACGCGGGGGGGAGTTCCAGATACGCAGTATTTT. It translates to CASTRGGVPDTQYF.

A single count supports this clone. The gene calls are TRBV6-5 and TRBJ1-4; D unclear. The CDR3 is made up of 13 amino acids. V was pared by 0 bases and J by 8 bases, with 7 bases between. CDR1 is MNHEY, CDR2 SVGAGI, per germline. The CDR3 sequence: CASSYSGQEKLFF. In DNA form, the CDR3 reads TGTGCCAGCAGTTACTCAGGGCAGGAAAAACTGTTTTTT.

The CDR3 DNA reads as TGTGCCAGCAGCGCCGATTCAGGCCAGTGTCGCTACGAGCAGTACTTC. It codes for CASSADSGQCRYEQYF. The chain links TRBV21-1 to TRBJ2-7; the D segment call TRBD1 is taken from the table without a DNA check. TRBV21-1 constitutes a pseudogene. This CDR3 region has 16 residues.

V usage is TRBV30 and J usage is TRBJ2-2; D is unresolved. Trimming took 5 bases from V and 7 from J, leaving 11 bases between them. This CDR3 has 12 residues. CDR1 and CDR2 from the germline V gene are GTSNPN and SVGIG (reference sequence). The CDR3 loop is CAWGWGIGELFF. CDR3 in DNA: TGTGCCTGGGGGTGGGGTATCGGGGAGCTGTTTTTT.

The chain has TRBV29-1 and TRBJ2-2; unclear D gene. This CDR3 has 14 amino acids. V was pared by 2 bases and J by 6 bases, with 13 bases between. Germline V gene data show CDR1 as SQVTM and CDR2 as ANQGSEA. CDR3 loop: CSVERRWVPGELFF. CDR3 in DNA: TGCAGCGTTGAACGGAGATGGGTACCCGGGGAGCTGTTTTTT.

For this clone: Other nucleotide sequences in the sample specify the same CDR3. V and J are TRBV2 and TRBJ2-7; 7 bases are a match to TRBD1. V lost 3 bases to trimming and J lost 0 bases; unmatched junction nucleotides: 2. There are 14 residues in the CDR3. CDR1 is SNHLY and CDR2 is FYNNEI in the germline V gene. The CDR3 coding sequence is TGTGCCAGCAGTGATCGGGACAGCTCCTACGAGCAGTACTTC. Residues: CASSDRDSSYEQYF.